This T cell receptor (beta chain) was found in a study of shared clonotypes between healthy human individuals. Study-level information: Researchers drew samples from a couple of women and a few men aged 18 to 49. The study, taken as a whole, reports: Naive CD4 clonotypes overlapped across a handful of donors at around 5%.

Germline CDR1 is LNHNV and CDR2 is YYDKDF (reference sequence). This CDR3 is 16 amino acids long. The ends were cut back, 0 bases at V and 4 bases at J, with 13 bases in the middle. On this clone: Its antigen is not identified.

Replicate PCRs for sorted subsets used approximately 220 ng DNA; this equaled around 28,000 T cell genomes. The protocol was immunoSEQ multiplex PCR, while the TCRdb copy is restricted to in-frame clones and leaves out a portion. This table holds some 2.4 million clones, 90% to 95% found once. Adult donors, all healthy and HIV-negative, had no recent acute infections or vaccinations. V is TRBV15 and J is TRBJ1-3; D is unresolved. The origin of this receptor is a man between 18 and 29 years old in good health. Some clones in this sample may be carry-over from other donors' samples. Material: naive CD4+ T cells from PBMCs. Subset described: CD45RA+ positively selected. This CDR3 reads CATSREIGLAGNTIYF. The CDR3 coding sequence is TGTGCCACCAGCAGAGAGATAGGCCTGGCGGGAAACACCATATATTTT.